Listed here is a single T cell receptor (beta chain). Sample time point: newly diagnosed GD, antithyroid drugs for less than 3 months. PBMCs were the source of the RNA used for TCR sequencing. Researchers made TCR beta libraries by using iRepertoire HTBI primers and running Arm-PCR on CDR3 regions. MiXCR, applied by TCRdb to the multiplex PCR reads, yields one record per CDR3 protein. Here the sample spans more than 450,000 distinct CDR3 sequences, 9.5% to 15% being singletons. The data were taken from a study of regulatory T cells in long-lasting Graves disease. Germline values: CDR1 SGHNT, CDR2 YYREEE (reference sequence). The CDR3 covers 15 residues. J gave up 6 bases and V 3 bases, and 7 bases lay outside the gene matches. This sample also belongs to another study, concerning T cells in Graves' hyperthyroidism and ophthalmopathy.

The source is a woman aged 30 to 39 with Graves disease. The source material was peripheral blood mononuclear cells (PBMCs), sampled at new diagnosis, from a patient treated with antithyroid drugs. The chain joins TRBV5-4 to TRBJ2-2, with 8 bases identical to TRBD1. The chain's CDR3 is CASSWGTGLAGELFF. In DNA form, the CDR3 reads TGTGCCAGCAGCTGGGGGACAGGACTTGCCGGGGAGCTGTTTTTT.